These 25 T cell receptor beta chains came from one sample sequenced in a study of blood T cell repertoires in COVID-19. Profiled with immunoSEQ multiplex PCR; TCRdb holds only in-frame clones, not every one. The table has around 360,000 clones, roughly nine tenths seen once; the top ten hold 2.5% to 3.5%. Input material: PBMCs or T cells enriched from blood (not recorded which). The source of these receptors is a woman in her twenties or thirties who had recovered from COVID-19.

The rearrangement links TRBV7-3 to TRBJ1-6; D is perhaps TRBD1 (5 bases). In germline, CDR1 is SGHTA, CDR2 FQGTGA. This CDR3 has 14 residues. Between the trimmed V and J ends, which lost 5 bases and 10 bases, there was a span of 15 bases. The DNA for the CDR3 is TGTGCCAGCAGCCAAAGACCAGGGAACTCACCCCTCCACTTT. Its translation: CASSQRPGNSPLHF.

Regarding this clone: At the DNA level, this CDR3 is encoded by other sequences in the same sample as well. The J gene is TRBJ2-1, the V gene TRBV11-3; 12 bases map to TRBD2. The CDR3 contains 15 residues. CDR1 is SGHNT, CDR2 YENEEA, per germline. Trimming took 5 bases from V and 6 from J; bases not matched to a gene: 5. In nucleotides, the CDR3 is TGTGCCAGCAGCCCCGGGACTAGCGGGTTCAATGAGCAGTTCTTC. Encoded protein: CASSPGTSGFNEQFF.

The V and J genes are TRBV29-1 and TRBJ1-2; a possible D gene is TRBD1 (5 bases). From germline, CDR1 is SQVTM and CDR2 ANQGSEA. Trimming pared 3 bases from V and 2 bases from J, leaving 7 bases between. The CDR3 is 12 residues long. The CDR3: CSVEEGNYGYTF. The CDR3 coding sequence is TGCAGCGTTGAGGAGGGGAACTATGGCTACACCTTC.

V usage is TRBV29-1 and J usage is TRBJ1-1; D is uncertain. This CDR3 contains 13 residues. The V gene's germline CDR1 is SQVTM and CDR2 ANQGSEA. Trimming removed 5 bases at V and 0 bases at J, with 10 bases between. This CDR3 is CSVSRRLNTEAFF. CDR3 coding DNA: TGCAGCGTTTCCCGCCGGTTGAACACTGAAGCTTTCTTT.

This rearrangement joins TRBV19 to TRBJ1-5; TRBD1 matches 8 bases. Germline V CDR1 and CDR2: LNHDA, SQIVND (reference sequence). V was clipped by 10 bases and J by 3 bases; unmatched bases: 5. The CDR3 runs 13 residues. The CDR3 sequence: CATQTGVNQPQHF. The CDR3 nucleotides read TGTGCCACCCAGACAGGGGTCAATCAGCCCCAGCATTTT.

The V gene is TRBV5-1, the J gene TRBJ1-2; D possibly corresponds to TRBD1 (5 bases). V lost 4 bases and J 8 bases, leaving 18 bases between the germline ends. The CDR3 consists of 14 residues. Germline loops: CDR1 SGHRS, CDR2 YFSETQ. CDR3 sequence reads: CASSDLAMGGGYTF. The CDR3 bases are TGCGCCAGCAGCGACCTCGCGATGGGGGGAGGCTACACCTTC. Full variable domain (rest looked up from reference TRBV5-1 and TRBJ1-2): KAGVTQTPRYLIKTRGQQVTLSCSPISGHRSVSWYQQTPGQGLQFLFEYFSETQRNKGNFPGRFSGRQFSNSRSEMNVSTLELGDSALYLCASSDLAMGGGYTFGSGTRLTVV.

The chain employs TRBV27 and TRBJ1-1; TRBD1 matches at 7 bases. CDR1 is MNHEY, CDR2 SMNVEV, per germline (reference sequence). The CDR3 covers 17 residues. V lost 5 bases and J lost 2; bases outside the gene matches: 14. The DNA of the CDR3 is TGTGCCAGCAGTCAGACAGGGAGAGGGTTGGCAAACACTGAAGCTTTCTTT. This translates into CASSQTGRGLANTEAFF.

There are a few counts of this clone. The J gene is TRBJ1-2, the V gene TRBV28; 7 nucleotides match TRBD1. Germline loops: CDR1 MDHEN, CDR2 SYDVKM. There are 13 residues in the CDR3. V lost 10 bases and J lost 3; bases outside the gene matches: 8. The CDR3 DNA reads TGTGCCATCGCCGGGACAGCCTACTATGGCTACACCTTC. This codes for CAIAGTAYYGYTF.

On this clone: Mismatch with germline at one junction end may stem from a read error. This chain links TRBV3-1 (or the pseudogene TRBV3-2) with TRBJ1-2; 9 positions match TRBD1. The length of the CDR3 is 14 residues. Germline lookup yields CDR1 LGHDT and CDR2 YNNKEL (reference sequence). CDR3 sequence: CASSPGTGPYGYTF. The CDR3 DNA sequence: TGTGCCAGCAGCCCCGGGACAGGGCCCTATGGTTACACCTTC.

The chain employs TRBV28 and TRBJ1-3, with D tentatively TRBD1 (5 bases). Trimming took 8 bases from V and 4 from J, leaving 15 bases between them. The CDR3 has 14 residues. Germline V lookup: CDR1 MDHEN, CDR2 SYDVKM. CDR3 bases: TGTGCCAGCGAAAAAACGGACACAGGAAACACCATATATTTT. Translation: CASEKTDTGNTIYF.

This chain links TRBV7-2 with TRBJ2-1; 16 nucleotides agree with TRBD2. Germline assignment: CDR1 SGHTA and CDR2 FQGNSA. There are 15 residues in the CDR3. The V and J ends lost 4 bases and 9 bases, in that order; junction bases with no gene match: 3. The CDR3 here is CASSSGTSGGAEQFF. CDR3 in DNA: TGTGCCAGCAGCTCCGGGACTAGCGGGGGGGCTGAGCAGTTCTTC.

The V call is TRBV5-4, the J call TRBJ2-1; 8 positions agree with TRBD2. The V and J ends lost 1 base and 7 bases, in that order; junction bases with no gene match: 7. This CDR3 is 15 amino acids long. Germline CDR1 reads SGHNT; CDR2 reads YYREEE (reference sequence). The CDR3 DNA sequence: TGTGCCAGCAGCTTGCCCTCGGCTAGCGGGAATGAGCAGTTCTTC. This translates into CASSLPSASGNEQFF.

This chain joins TRBV11-2 and TRBJ2-2, with 14 positions matching TRBD2. The CDR3 runs to 18 residues. V was pared by 6 bases and J by 2 bases, with 8 bases of the junction left unmatched. Germline V CDR1 and CDR2: SGHAT, FQNNGV. In nucleotides, the CDR3 is TGTGCCAGCAGTTGGGGACTAGCGGGGGCCCCCAACACCGGGGAGCTGTTTTTT. This sequence encodes CASSWGLAGAPNTGELFF.

A remark on this clone: The sample has other DNA sequences that encode this CDR3 too. The chain combines TRBV19 with TRBJ2-7, with 7 bases lining up with TRBD2. The length of the CDR3 is 13 residues. Germline values: CDR1 LNHDA, CDR2 SQIVND (reference sequence). The trim removed 2 bases at V and 2 bases at J, leaving 0 bases unmatched. CDR3 sequence (DNA): TGTGCCAGTAGTATAAGCGGGACCTACGAGCAGTACTTC. This codes for CASSISGTYEQYF.

A few counts support this clone. The V gene is TRBV27, the J gene TRBJ1-5, with D possibly TRBD1 on 5 matching bases. Trimming left V 4 bases short and J 3 bases short, with 10 bases between. Germline V gene sequence: CDR1 MNHEY, CDR2 SMNVEV (reference sequence). The CDR3 runs to 14 residues. In DNA form, the CDR3 reads TGTGCCAGCAGTTCGCCAGGGCACAATCAGCCCCAGCATTTT. Encoded protein: CASSSPGHNQPQHF.

This chain joins TRBV6-4 and TRBJ1-2; D is undetermined. This CDR3 spans 15 amino acids. Trimming cost V 6 bases and J 6 bases, with 20 bases left between them. The germline V gene has CDR1 MRHNA and CDR2 SNTAGT. CDR3 sequence reads: CASRTREGGLNGYTF. The CDR3 nucleotides read TGTGCCAGCAGGACTCGGGAAGGAGGTCTAAATGGCTACACCTTC.

The CDR3 bases are TGTGCCAGCAGTGGGGACAAAGTCCACTTT. Translating it yields CASSGDKVHF. V gene TRBV2 combines with J gene TRBJ1-6; a weak D match, TRBD1 (6 bases). Per the germline V gene, CDR1 is SNHLY and CDR2 is FYNNEI. This CDR3 has 10 amino acids. Trimming cost V 4 bases and J 17 bases, with 9 bases left between them. Drawing the rest from reference TRBV2 and TRBJ1-6, the complete variable domain is EPEVTQTPSHQVTQMGQEVILRCVPISNHLYFYWYRQILGQKVEFLVSFYNNEISEKSEIFDDQFSVERPDGSNFTLKIRSTKLEDSAMYFCASSGDKVHFGNGTRLTVT.

The V call is TRBV14, the J call TRBJ2-7, with D unclear. The CDR3 is 12 residues long. Germline CDR1 SGHDN, CDR2 FVKESK. V was clipped by 1 base and J by 3 bases, with 4 bases between them. The CDR3 DNA reads TGTGCCAGCAGCCAAGTCCACTACGAGCAGTACTTC. It yields the protein CASSQVHYEQYF. Variable domain in full (rest from reference TRBV14 and TRBJ2-7): EAGVTQFPSHSVIEKGQTVTLRCDPISGHDNLYWYRRVMGKEIKFLLHFVKESKQDESGMPNNRFLAERTGGTYSTLKVQPAELEDSGVYFCASSQVHYEQYFGPGTRLTVT.

The V call is TRBV3-1 (or the pseudogene TRBV3-2), the J call TRBJ1-3, with D maybe TRBD1 (6 bases). This CDR3 contains 14 residues. Per the germline V gene, CDR1 is LGHDT and CDR2 is YNNKEL (reference sequence). V lost 4 bases and J 1 base, leaving 8 bases between the germline ends. CDR3: CASSRTESGNTIYF. CDR3 DNA: TGTGCCAGCAGCCGGACAGAGTCTGGAAACACCATATATTTT.

On this clone: Possible read error: a much larger clone is one base away. The chain uses TRBV5-1 and TRBJ2-7; D is unclear. Germline assignment: CDR1 SGHRS and CDR2 YFSETQ. There are 13 residues in the CDR3. Trimming left V 0 bases short and J 2 bases short, with 6 bases between. The CDR3 region is CASSLDGAYEQYF. The CDR3 nucleotides are TGCGCCAGCAGCTTGGACGGAGCCTACGAGCAGTACTTC.

For the CDR3, the DNA is TGTGCCAGCAGCTTAACTTTGCGAGAGACCCAGTACTTC. It encodes CASSLTLRETQYF. The V call is TRBV7-3, the J call TRBJ2-5; no firm D call. From germline, CDR1 is SGHTA and CDR2 FQGTGA. This CDR3 region has 13 residues. The V end was cut by 0 bases, the J end by 4 bases, with 6 bases between.

CDR3 residues: CASSLLQGSYEQYF. The DNA of the CDR3 is TGCGCCAGCAGCTTGTTACAGGGGTCATACGAGCAGTACTTC. The chain recombines TRBV5-1 with TRBJ2-7, with TRBD1 matching 7 bases. This CDR3 spans 14 amino acids. With V trimmed by 1 base and J by 4 bases, 5 bases remained unmatched. Germline V gene data show CDR1 as SGHRS and CDR2 as YFSETQ. Variable domain in full (rest from reference TRBV5-1 and TRBJ2-7): KAGVTQTPRYLIKTRGQQVTLSCSPISGHRSVSWYQQTPGQGLQFLFEYFSETQRNKGNFPGRFSGRQFSNSRSEMNVSTLELGDSALYLCASSLLQGSYEQYFGPGTRLTVT.

The chain recombines TRBV7-9 with TRBJ1-1; D not resolved. The germline V gene encodes CDR1 SEHNR and CDR2 FQNEAQ (reference sequence). The V and J ends lost 2 bases and 7 bases respectively, with 8 bases between them. CDR3 length equals 12 residues. The CDR3 DNA sequence: TGTGCCAGCAGCTTACCGGGTAGTGAAGCTTTCTTT. Translating gives CASSLPGSEAFF.

The CDR3 DNA reads TGTGCCAGCAGTTCATCAGGGGGCCCCCAGCCCCAGCATTTT. Translated, it gives CASSSSGGPQPQHF. This chain joins TRBV28 and TRBJ1-5; 8 bases are a match to TRBD1. This CDR3 comprises 14 residues. The J segment lost 7 bases and the V segment lost 4 bases, leaving 6 bases of the junction unmatched. The germline V gene has CDR1 MDHEN and CDR2 SYDVKM.

The chain carries TRBV11-2 and TRBJ1-1; 10 bases agree with TRBD1. Germline V gene data show CDR1 as SGHAT and CDR2 as FQNNGV. The J segment lost 5 bases and the V segment lost 6 bases, leaving 9 bases of the junction unmatched. The CDR3 runs 15 residues. The CDR3: CASSLRQGAWTEAFF. DNA for the CDR3: TGTGCCAGCAGTTTGAGACAGGGGGCATGGACTGAAGCTTTCTTT.